The rows below give T cell receptor beta chains drawn from one sample of a study of CD8 T cells in Susac syndrome. MiXCR was run by TCRdb on the immunoSEQ multiplex PCR reads, yielding one entry per CDR3 protein. Seen here are around 140,000 distinct CDR3 sequences, 85% to 95% observed once, and the top ten hold about 0.11%. Sequencing was performed on CD4+ T cells from PBMCs. The receptors were gathered from a human donor with multiple sclerosis. Each CDR3 is given with its conserved first and last residue. Fields, in order: clone size, J gene, D gene, V gene, CDR3 protein, CDR3 DNA. D genes are given only for firm matches. The listing skips clone size in some rows; elsewhere it reads once, few, many or a size class.

size: -
J: TRBJ1-1
D: TRBD1
V: TRBV19
CDR3: CASSKARQGGLAEAFF
DNA: TGTGCCAGTAGTAAAGCCAGACAGGGGGGTTTAGCTGAAGCTTTCTTT

size: -
J: TRBJ1-2
D: TRBD1
V: TRBV9
CDR3: CASSYRDRDGYTF
DNA: TGTGCCAGCAGCTACCGGGACAGGGACGGCTACACCTTC

size: -
J: TRBJ2-7
D: TRBD1
V: TRBV20-1
CDR3: CSAQTGATAYEQYF
DNA: TGCAGTGCCCAAACAGGGGCGACCGCCTACGAGCAGTACTTC

size: -
J: TRBJ1-6
D: -
V: TRBV6-5
CDR3: CASGIQGPPLHF
DNA: TGTGCCAGCGGGATACAGGGACCACCCCTCCACTTT

size: -
J: TRBJ2-5
D: TRBD2
V: TRBV4-3
CDR3: CASSRERTSRGETQYF
DNA: TGCGCCAGCAGCCGGGAAAGGACTAGCCGGGGGGAGACCCAGTACTTC

size: few
J: TRBJ1-1
D: -
V: TRBV6-5
CDR3: CASSRDSNTEAFF
DNA: TGTGCCAGCAGTCGGGACTCCAACACTGAAGCTTTCTTT

size: once
J: TRBJ2-5
D: -
V: TRBV27
CDR3: CASNPLGGETQYF
DNA: TGTGCCAGCAACCCCCTTGGGGGAGAGACCCAGTACTTC

size: -
J: TRBJ2-3
D: TRBD2
V: TRBV29-1
CDR3: CSVGLAGVGDTQYF
DNA: TGCAGCGTGGGGCTAGCGGGAGTGGGGGATACGCAGTATTTT

size: -
J: TRBJ2-3
D: -
V: TRBV24-1
CDR3: CATSEPSGISTDTQYF
DNA: TGTGCCACCAGTGAGCCCTCGGGGATTAGCACAGATACGCAGTATTTT

size: -
J: TRBJ2-5
D: -
V: TRBV3-1
CDR3: CASSGGGRAQYF
DNA: TGTGCCAGCAGCGGGGGTGGAAGGGCCCAGTACTTC

size: once
J: TRBJ2-1
D: -
V: TRBV20-1
CDR3: CSARVDSSYNEQFF
DNA: TGCAGTGCTAGAGTAGATAGCTCCTACAATGAGCAGTTCTTC

size: -
J: TRBJ2-5
D: TRBD1
V: TRBV13
CDR3: CASSRRDRGSETQYF
DNA: TGTGCCAGCAGCCGCCGGGACAGGGGGTCAGAGACCCAGTACTTC

size: once
J: TRBJ1-1
D: -
V: TRBV3-1
CDR3: CASSQVKGTEAFF
DNA: TGTGCCAGCAGCCAAGTAAAGGGGACTGAAGCTTTCTTT

size: -
J: TRBJ2-5
D: -
V: TRBV27
CDR3: CASRGSETQYF
DNA: TGTGCCAGCAGGGGGTCGGAGACCCAGTACTTC

size: -
J: TRBJ2-6
D: -
V: TRBV20-1
CDR3: CSARTGANVLTF
DNA: TGCAGTGCTAGAACTGGGGCCAACGTCCTGACTTTC

size: -
J: TRBJ2-2
D: -
V: TRBV27
CDR3: CASSFRGANTGELFF
DNA: TGTGCCAGCAGTTTTAGAGGGGCCAACACCGGGGAGCTGTTTTTT

size: -
J: TRBJ2-3
D: -
V: TRBV5-1
CDR3: CASSSGTTRDTQYF
DNA: TGCGCCAGCAGCTCCGGGACAACAAGGGATACGCAGTATTTT

size: -
J: TRBJ1-6
D: TRBD1
V: TRBV30
CDR3: CAWSVQGGQRDSPLHF
DNA: TGTGCCTGGAGTGTACAGGGGGGACAGCGCGATTCACCCCTCCACTTT

size: -
J: TRBJ2-5
D: -
V: TRBV7-2
CDR3: CASSLDRTRQETQYF
DNA: TGTGCCAGCAGCTTAGACAGGACCAGACAAGAGACCCAGTACTTC